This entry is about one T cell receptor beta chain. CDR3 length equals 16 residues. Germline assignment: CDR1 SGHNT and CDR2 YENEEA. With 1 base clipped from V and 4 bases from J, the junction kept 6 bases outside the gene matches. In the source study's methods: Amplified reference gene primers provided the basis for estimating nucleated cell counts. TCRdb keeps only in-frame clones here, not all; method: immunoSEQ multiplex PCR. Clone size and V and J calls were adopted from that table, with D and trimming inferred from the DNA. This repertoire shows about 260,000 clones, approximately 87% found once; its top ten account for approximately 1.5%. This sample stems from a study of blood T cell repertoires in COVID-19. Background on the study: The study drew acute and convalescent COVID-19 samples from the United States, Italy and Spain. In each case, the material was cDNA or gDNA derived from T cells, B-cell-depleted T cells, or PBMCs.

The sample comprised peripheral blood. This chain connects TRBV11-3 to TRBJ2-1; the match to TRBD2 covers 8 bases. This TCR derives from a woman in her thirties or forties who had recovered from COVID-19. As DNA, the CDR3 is TGTGCCAGCAGCTTAGGCTTACTAGCGGAGTACAATGAGCAGTTCTTC. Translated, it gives CASSLGLLAEYNEQFF.